Following are 27 T cell receptor beta chains from one sample sequenced in a study of blood T cell repertoires in COVID-19. Repertoires were generated with immunoSEQ multiplex PCR, while TCRdb's copy carries only in-frame clones and drops some. The top ten hold 4.5% to 7% of the sample, which has about 200,000 clones, over 70% seen once. The sequenced sample consisted of peripheral blood. These receptors all come from a woman in her sixties or seventies with acute or convalescent COVID-19.

The V call is TRBV18, the J call TRBJ2-2, with D uncertain. Germline V gene sequence: CDR1 KGHSH, CDR2 LQKENI. The V and J ends lost 4 bases and 5 bases respectively, with 5 bases between them. The CDR3 loop spans 12 amino acids. The CDR3 DNA reads TGTGCCAGCTCACTCCAGACCGGGGAGCTGTTTTTT. It encodes CASSLQTGELFF. Combining the CDR3 with reference TRBV18 and TRBJ2-2 gives the whole variable domain NAGVMQNPRHLVRRRGQEARLRCSPMKGHSHVYWYRQLPEEGLKFMVYLQKENIIDESGMPKERFSAEFPKEGPSILRIQQVVRGDSAAYFCASSLQTGELFFGEGSRLTVL.

This clone was seen a single time. The chain uses TRBV7-9 and TRBJ2-1; D gene unclear. Trimming removed 0 bases at V and 0 bases at J, with 9 bases between. There are 16 residues in the CDR3. The V gene's germline CDR1 is SEHNR and CDR2 FQNEAQ (reference sequence). This chain's CDR3 is CASSLAGLSSYNEQFF. The CDR3 DNA reads as TGTGCCAGCAGCTTAGCTGGGCTCAGCTCCTACAATGAGCAGTTCTTC.

This clone appeared a few times. The V call is TRBV2, the J call TRBJ2-2, with TRBD1 matching over 9 bases. V lost 6 bases and J lost 7; bases outside the gene matches: 6. CDR1 SNHLY and CDR2 FYNNEI come from the germline V gene. The length of the CDR3 is 14 residues. CDR3 amino acids: CASRGDRENGELFF. CDR3 nucleotide sequence: TGTGCCAGCAGGGGGGACAGGGAGAACGGGGAGCTGTTTTTT.

This rearrangement joins TRBV11-2 to TRBJ2-1; D might be TRBD2 (6 bases). Per the germline V gene, CDR1 is SGHAT and CDR2 is FQNNGV. This CDR3 has 13 amino acids. V lost 6 bases, J lost 6 bases, and 12 bases lay in between. CDR3 amino acids: CASSLGGVNEQFF. CDR3 in DNA: TGTGCCAGCAGTCTAGGAGGGGTCAATGAGCAGTTCTTC.

V gene TRBV29-1 combines with J gene TRBJ2-7; D is uncertain. The germline V gene has CDR1 SQVTM and CDR2 ANQGSEA. The V and J ends lost 4 bases and 4 bases respectively, with 8 bases between them. The CDR3 sequence is 11 residues long. CDR3 DNA sequence: TGCAGCGTTGGCGAATTTTACGAGCAGTACTTC. Encoded protein: CSVGEFYEQYF.

This clone was observed a single time. This rearrangement joins TRBV11-2 to TRBJ1-3; D is possibly TRBD1 (5 bases). Germline V CDR1 and CDR2: SGHAT, FQNNGV. V dropped 3 bases and J dropped 2 bases, with 8 bases sitting between them. The CDR3 runs to 14 residues. CDR3 sequence: CASSLRQPGNTIYF. For the CDR3, the DNA is TGTGCCAGCAGCTTGAGACAGCCTGGAAACACCATATATTTT.

CDR3 protein: CSALQQETQYF. In DNA, the CDR3 is TGCAGTGCATTACAGCAAGAGACCCAGTACTTC. V usage is TRBV20-1 and J usage is TRBJ2-5; D uncertain. This CDR3 has 11 amino acids. Germline CDR1 and CDR2: DFQATT and SNEGSKA (reference sequence). Trimming cost V 6 bases and J 2 bases, with 7 bases left between them.

A few counts support this clone. The chain couples TRBV6-1 to TRBJ2-1; no clear D gene. The CDR3 runs 11 residues. CDR1 is MNHNS, CDR2 SASEGT, per germline. Trimming pared 2 bases from V and 15 bases from J, leaving 11 bases between. The CDR3 sequence is CASSERLEWFF. CDR3 DNA sequence: TGTGCCAGCAGTGAAAGGCTAGAGTGGTTCTTC.

This clone was seen just once. This chain uses TRBV5-6 with TRBJ2-5; D unresolved. The V and J ends lost 0 bases and 2 bases respectively, with 8 bases between them. This CDR3 spans 14 amino acids. CDR1 and CDR2 (germline): SGHDT, YYEEEE. The chain's CDR3 is CASSLDSRQETQYF. In DNA, the CDR3 is TGTGCCAGCAGCTTGGATAGCCGGCAAGAGACCCAGTACTTC.

The chain is built from TRBV28 and TRBJ2-3; TRBD1 matches 8 bases. This CDR3 comprises 15 residues. Germline CDR1 MDHEN, CDR2 SYDVKM. V shed 4 bases, J shed 8 bases, and the junction held 11 bases outside the gene matches. The CDR3 here is CASSYEQGVSVTQYF. In DNA, the CDR3 is TGTGCCAGCAGTTACGAACAGGGGGTCTCGGTTACGCAGTATTTT. The complete variable domain, with remaining parts taken from reference TRBV28 and TRBJ2-3, reads DVKVTQSSRYLVKRTGEKVFLECVQDMDHENMFWYRQDPGLGLRLIYFSYDVKMKEKGDIPEGYSVSREKKERFSLILESASTNQTSMYLCASSYEQGVSVTQYFGPGTRLTVL.

The CDR3 coding sequence is TGTGCCAGCAGCCAAGGCAGTGAAGCTTTCTTT. Translating it yields CASSQGSEAFF. V and J are TRBV3-1 (or the pseudogene TRBV3-2) and TRBJ1-1; no reliable D call. CDR1 and CDR2 (germline): LGHDT, YNNKEL (reference sequence). The CDR3 is 11 amino acids. Trimming cost V 1 base and J 7 bases, with 4 bases left between them.

This sequence joins TRBV5-5 and TRBJ2-7; D is undetermined. V dropped 0 bases and J dropped 0 bases, with 10 bases sitting between them. The V gene's germline CDR1 is SGHKS and CDR2 YYEKEE (reference sequence). The CDR3 spans 15 residues. The CDR3 DNA reads TGTGCCAGCAGCTTGGTTCCAGAAGTCTCCTACGAGCAGTACTTC. Amino acids: CASSLVPEVSYEQYF.

The rearrangement uses TRBV14 and TRBJ2-7; no reliable D call. Germline V CDR1 and CDR2: SGHDN, FVKESK. Trimming removed 3 bases from V and 6 bases from J, with 12 bases in between. The CDR3 is 13 residues long. This CDR3 reads CASSHRLPREQYF. In DNA, the CDR3 is TGTGCCAGCAGCCACAGGCTGCCGCGCGAGCAGTACTTC.

CDR3 loop: CASSQEVPSGRAREGYNEQFF. As DNA, the CDR3 is TGTGCCAGCAGCCAAGAGGTCCCTAGCGGGAGGGCCAGAGAGGGTTACAATGAGCAGTTCTTC. V usage is TRBV3-1 (or the pseudogene TRBV3-2) and J usage is TRBJ2-1, with 12 bases fitting TRBD2. With 0 bases clipped from V and 4 bases from J, the junction kept 16 bases outside the gene matches. Germline V gene sequence: CDR1 LGHDT, CDR2 YNNKEL (reference sequence). The CDR3 runs 21 residues.

V and J are TRBV28 and TRBJ2-3; D is perhaps TRBD2 (5 bases). CDR3 size: 15 residues. Looked up from germline, CDR1 is MDHEN and CDR2 is SYDVKM. Deletions cut 5 bases from V and 3 bases from J, with 15 bases between. The CDR3 DNA follows: TGTGCCAGCAGTCCAAACACCCCGGGGACAGATACGCAGTATTTT. Amino acid sequence: CASSPNTPGTDTQYF.

Only a few counts were recorded for this clone. This chain uses TRBV7-9 with TRBJ2-1; D is possibly TRBD2 (5 bases). Trimming pared 7 bases from V and 0 bases from J, leaving 19 bases between. Per the germline V gene, CDR1 is SEHNR and CDR2 is FQNEAQ (reference sequence). The CDR3 is 17 residues long. As DNA, the CDR3 is TGTGCCAGCACCAACCCCGAGGGCGGCAGCTCCTACAATGAGCAGTTCTTC. It translates to CASTNPEGGSSYNEQFF.

This rearrangement joins TRBV14 to TRBJ1-1, with D unresolved. CDR3 length equals 14 residues. Trimming pared 3 bases from V and 4 bases from J, leaving 12 bases between. Germline values: CDR1 SGHDN, CDR2 FVKESK. The CDR3 is CASSQPGGLTEAFF. In nucleotides, the CDR3 is TGTGCCAGCAGCCAGCCTGGAGGGCTCACTGAAGCTTTCTTT.

The genes are TRBV18 and TRBJ1-4; D gene uncertain. The germline CDR1 and CDR2 sequences are KGHSH and LQKENI. CDR3 length equals 14 residues. With 2 bases removed from V and 5 bases from J, the gap between germline ends came to 9 bases. CDR3 nucleotide sequence: TGTGCCAGCTCACCAGATACCAGGAATGAAAAACTGTTTTTT. It translates to CASSPDTRNEKLFF.

The chain combines TRBV6-1 with TRBJ2-1; 13 nucleotides match TRBD2. The CDR3 sequence is 19 residues long. Trimming at V came to 4 bases and at J to 0 bases, leaving 9 bases not matched to a gene. From germline, CDR1 is MNHNS and CDR2 SASEGT. CDR3: CASSATSGRALSSYNEQFF. In DNA form, the CDR3 reads TGTGCCAGCAGTGCAACTAGCGGGAGGGCCCTGAGCTCCTACAATGAGCAGTTCTTC.

In this sample, this clone turned up a few times. The V gene is TRBV4-2, the J gene TRBJ1-4; D unresolved. The CDR3 consists of 13 residues. Trimming shortened V by 6 bases and J by 0 bases, and 5 bases separated the two germline ends. Germline CDR1 and CDR2: LGHNA and YNFKEQ. DNA of the CDR3: TGTGCCAGCAGTCGGGCAACTAATGAAAAACTGTTTTTT. Protein: CASSRATNEKLFF.

The rearrangement joins TRBV19 to TRBJ1-5, with 7 positions matching TRBD1. Germline V gene lookup returns CDR1 LNHDA and CDR2 SQIVND (reference sequence). V shed 5 bases and J 11 bases; nucleotides not matched to a gene: 12. The CDR3 spans 14 residues. CDR3 bases: TGTGCCAGTAGTTTTGCCTTAGCCGGGACAGCCCAGCATTTT. Translation: CASSFALAGTAQHF.

The chain combines TRBV7-2 with TRBJ1-5, with a tentative D call TRBD1 (6 bases). CDR1 and CDR2 (germline): SGHTA, FQGNSA. V was trimmed by 1 base and J by 1 base, leaving 14 bases between them. The CDR3 runs to 17 residues. The CDR3 is CASSLEGRGGSNQPQHF. In DNA form, the CDR3 reads TGTGCCAGCAGCTTAGAGGGCAGGGGTGGGAGCAATCAGCCCCAGCATTTT.

There are a few counts of this clone. CDR3 residues: CAWATGQGYSPLHF. The CDR3 DNA sequence: TGTGCCTGGGCGACTGGACAGGGCTATTCACCCCTCCACTTT. V gene TRBV30 combines with J gene TRBJ1-6; 8 bases are a match to TRBD1. This CDR3 is built from 14 residues. CDR1 is GTSNPN and CDR2 is SVGIG in the germline V gene (reference sequence). Trimming cost V 5 bases and J 8 bases; bases outside gene matches: 8.

The rearrangement uses TRBV24-1 and TRBJ1-2; 7 bases are shared with TRBD1. Per the germline V gene, CDR1 is KGHDR and CDR2 is SFDVKD. This CDR3 has 14 residues. The trim removed 5 bases at V and 8 bases at J, leaving 10 bases unmatched. The CDR3 DNA sequence: TGTGCCACCAGTGGCCCGGGACAGAGGCTGGGCTACACCTTC. Residues: CATSGPGQRLGYTF.

The gene calls are TRBV27 and TRBJ1-1; 7 bases align to TRBD1. This CDR3 region has 16 residues. CDR1 is MNHEY, CDR2 SMNVEV, per germline (reference sequence). The ends lost 5 bases at V and 1 base at J; junction bases unmatched: 10. The DNA of the CDR3 is TGTGCCAGCAGTCCCTTGGACAGGCTTGGGAACACTGAAGCTTTCTTT. Translation: CASSPLDRLGNTEAFF.

The chain carries TRBV19 and TRBJ2-2; 7 positions agree with TRBD2. The germline gives CDR1 LNHDA, CDR2 SQIVND (reference sequence). CDR3 length: 16 residues. Losses at the gene ends were 8 bases for V and 1 base for J; bases not matched to a gene: 10. CDR3 sequence (DNA): TGTGCCAGTCATAACACTGGGACTAAGAACACCGGGGAGCTGTTTTTT. Amino acids: CASHNTGTKNTGELFF. Full variable domain (missing parts from reference TRBV19 and TRBJ2-2): DGGITQSPKYLFRKEGQNVTLSCEQNLNHDAMYWYRQDPGQGLRLIYYSQIVNDFQKGDIAEGYSVSREKKESFPLTVTSAQKNPTAFYLCASHNTGTKNTGELFFGEGSRLTVL.

The CDR3 DNA is TGTGCCAGCAGCCAAGAGGCGGGGGCAGGGGAGCTGTTTTTT. This encodes CASSQEAGAGELFF. The J gene is TRBJ2-2, the V gene TRBV3-1 (or the pseudogene TRBV3-2); a weak D match, TRBD2 (7 bases). This CDR3 contains 14 residues. The V and J ends lost 0 bases and 8 bases respectively, with 10 bases between them. Germline loops: CDR1 LGHDT, CDR2 YNNKEL (reference sequence).